This is a list of T cell receptor beta chains from one sample in a study of blood T cell repertoires in COVID-19. Measured with immunoSEQ multiplex PCR; TCRdb has only the in-frame clones, and not every one. The sample consists of some 150,000 clones, over 80% of them appearing once. The sample consisted of peripheral blood. Receptor source: a woman aged 70-85 years with acute or convalescent COVID-19. The CDR3 runs from the conserved cysteine through the conserved F or W. A D gene is named only where the DNA matches it firmly. Clone size appears in some rows only: once, few, many, or a class for an expanded clone.

d_call j_call v_call clone_size cdr3_aa cdr3_nt
TRBD1 TRBJ1-2 TRBV30 NA CAWTNHFRDRYKEFYGYTF TGTGCCTGGACCAATCATTTCCGGGACAGATATAAAGAATTCTATGGCTACACCTTC
TRBD2 TRBJ2-1 TRBV15 NA CATSAGTSVSYNEQFF TGTGCCACCAGCGCAGGGACTAGCGTCTCCTACAATGAGCAGTTCTTC
NA TRBJ2-3 TRBV4-2 NA CASSRSLGRLADTQYF TGTGCCAGCAGCCGCTCCCTAGGGAGGTTGGCAGATACGCAGTATTTT
NA TRBJ2-5 TRBV7-6 NA CASSLSGQRETQYF TGTGCCAGCAGCTTAAGTGGGCAGAGAGAGACCCAGTACTTC
TRBD1 TRBJ1-1 TRBV6-6 few CASSGIGTGEAFF TGTGCCAGCAGCGGAATCGGGACAGGGGAAGCTTTCTTT
NA TRBJ2-5 TRBV6-5 NA CASSYSPAAKETQYF TGTGCCAGCAGTTACTCGCCAGCGGCGAAAGAGACCCAGTACTTC
NA TRBJ2-7 TRBV3-1/TRBV3-2 NA CASSQDRYSYEQYF TGTGCCAGCAGCCAAGATAGGTACAGCTACGAGCAGTACTTC
NA TRBJ2-5 TRBV7-2 NA CASSLERGAIQETQYF TGTGCCAGCAGCTTAGAACGGGGGGCTATCCAAGAGACCCAGTACTTC
NA TRBJ2-3 TRBV28 NA CASSLGDSRPAQYF TGTGCCAGCAGTTTGGGGGACTCCCGTCCTGCGCAGTATTTT
NA TRBJ2-7 TRBV28 NA CASSGTLRYEQYF TGTGCCAGCTCGGGAACACTCCGGTACGAGCAGTACTTC
TRBD1 TRBJ1-1 TRBV3-1/TRBV3-2 NA CASSQLDRGRGNTEAFF TGTGCCAGCAGCCAGTTGGACAGGGGGCGGGGGAACACTGAAGCTTTCTTT
NA TRBJ2-1 TRBV19 NA CASIPDGRAGVFNEQFF TGTGCCAGTATCCCCGATGGTAGGGCAGGGGTGTTCAATGAGCAGTTCTTC
TRBD2 TRBJ2-3 TRBV7-8 NA CASSLAIKGLAGRTDTQYF TGTGCCAGCAGCTTAGCGATTAAGGGACTAGCGGGCCGCACAGATACGCAGTATTTT
TRBD2 TRBJ2-7 TRBV5-1 NA CASSTTSASYEQYF TGCGCCAGCAGCACGACTAGCGCGTCCTACGAGCAGTACTTC
NA TRBJ1-5 TRBV6-5 NA CASSYSKGGNQPQHF TGTGCCAGCAGTTACTCGAAGGGGGGCAATCAGCCCCAGCATTTT
NA TRBJ1-1 TRBV28 NA CASSTRLRAFF TGTGCCAGCAGTACGCGCTTGAGAGCTTTCTTT
TRBD1 TRBJ2-7 TRBV12-5 NA CASGNRGPSSYEQYF TGTGCTAGTGGCAACAGGGGGCCGAGCTCCTACGAGCAGTACTTC
TRBD2 TRBJ2-7 TRBV10-3 once CAIRGTSGSVDEQYF TGTGCCATCAGAGGGACTAGCGGGAGTGTAGACGAGCAGTACTTC
NA TRBJ1-1 TRBV20-1 NA CSATQQGEAFF TGCAGTGCCACTCAACAGGGTGAGGCTTTCTTT
NA TRBJ2-7 TRBV5-6 NA CASSLGRTGSSYEQYF TGTGCCAGCAGCTTGGGGCGTACAGGGAGCTCCTACGAGCAGTACTTC
NA TRBJ2-3 TRBV29-1 few CSVGVAVSTDTQYF TGCAGCGTTGGGGTGGCGGTTTCCACAGATACGCAGTATTTT
NA TRBJ2-5 TRBV27 NA CASSTLGGVPFQETQYF TGTGCCAGCAGTACCTTGGGAGGTGTCCCTTTTCAAGAGACCCAGTACTTC
TRBD1 TRBJ1-2 TRBV19 NA CASSTGQAANYGYTF TGTGCCAGTAGTACGGGACAGGCCGCTAACTATGGCTACACCTTC
NA TRBJ1-5 TRBV3-1/TRBV3-2 NA CASSQDAVSNQPQHF TGTGCCAGCAGCCAAGATGCAGTTAGCAATCAGCCCCAGCATTTT
NA TRBJ2-5 TRBV11-2 NA CASRTNLASWGETQYF TGTGCCAGCAGGACAAACCTAGCGTCTTGGGGAGAGACCCAGTACTTC
NA TRBJ2-5 TRBV7-8 NA CASSWDIGIGKETQYF TGTGCCAGCAGCTGGGACATAGGGATCGGGAAAGAGACCCAGTACTTC
TRBD1 TRBJ1-1 TRBV20-1 NA CSAGQEEAFF TGCAGTGCGGGACAGGAGGAAGCTTTCTTT
NA TRBJ1-3 TRBV5-6 NA CASSLGGEAGNTIYF TGTGCCAGCAGCCTTGGAGGTGAGGCAGGAAACACCATATATTTT
NA TRBJ2-7 TRBV7-2 NA CASSSRANEQYF TGTGCCAGCAGCTCCAGGGCCAACGAGCAGTACTTC
TRBD2 TRBJ2-7 TRBV27 once CASSPRTSGGYEQYF TGTGCCAGCAGTCCCCGGACTAGCGGGGGCTACGAGCAGTACTTC
TRBD1 TRBJ1-2 TRBV3-1/TRBV3-2 once CASSLRTGGVYGYTF TGTGCCAGCAGCCTGCGGACAGGGGGCGTCTATGGCTACACCTTC
NA TRBJ1-5 TRBV11-2 NA CASSLASYQPQHF TGTGCCAGCAGCTTAGCCAGTTATCAGCCCCAGCATTTT
NA TRBJ2-7 TRBV14 NA CASSQLPLKYEQYF TGTGCCAGCAGCCAGCTCCCGCTAAAATACGAGCAGTACTTC